This T cell receptor beta chain was retrieved from a study of Graves' ophthalmopathy and Graves' hyperthyroidism. Trimming took 3 bases from V and 6 from J; bases not matched to a gene: 10. Per germline, CDR1 SGHAT and CDR2 FQNNGV. This CDR3 is built from 15 residues. Additional autoimmune diseases, uncontrolled infections, pregnancy or lactation disqualified patients. RNA served as the template for amplifying TCR beta CDR3 regions. HTBI-primed first-round RT-PCR preceded second-round multiplex PCR. One entry per CDR3 protein, called by TCRdb with MiXCR from the multiplex PCR reads. The sample includes 600,000 to 700,000 distinct CDR3 sequences, 35% to 45% of them seen just once. This clonotype has a handful of counts.

The source material was peripheral blood. The chain is built from TRBV11-2 and TRBJ1-1, with 7 bases aligning to TRBD1. This clonotype originated in an adult man with Graves' ophthalmopathy. The CDR3 here is CASSLWRGRIAEAFF. For the CDR3, the DNA is TGTGCCAGCAGCTTGTGGAGGGGGCGAATCGCTGAAGCTTTCTTT.